The next 29 T cell receptor beta chains were all read from a single sample in a study of cytomegalovirus exposure and HLA in healthy donors. Primers for the PCR totalled 60 Vbeta and 13 Jbeta. Some clones are missing from TCRdb's copy, which holds only in-frame ones; the method was immunoSEQ multiplex PCR. The sample records over 120,000 clones, roughly 70% being singletons. The sequencing input was PBMCs. Every receptor here comes from a young man in good health and CMV-seropositive.

In nucleotides, the CDR3 is TGCGCCAGCAGCCAAGATCCTAGTGGGACAGGGGGTGGTCGGGATACGCAGTATTTT. Residues: CASSQDPSGTGGGRDTQYF. V and J are TRBV4-1 and TRBJ2-3; 11 bases line up with TRBD1. Trimming cost V 0 bases and J 6 bases; bases outside gene matches: 14. The CDR3 is 19 amino acids. CDR1 is MGHRA, CDR2 YSYEKL, per germline.

The J gene is TRBJ1-5, the V gene TRBV27, with a possible D match to TRBD1 (5 bases). Per germline, CDR1 MNHEY and CDR2 SMNVEV (reference sequence). The V end lost 0 bases, the J end lost 1 base, and 7 bases lay between the germline ends. The CDR3 is 15 residues long. The CDR3 region has the DNA TGTGCCAGCAGTTTATCCAGGGTAAGCAATCAGCCCCAGCATTTT. This codes for CASSLSRVSNQPQHF.

V gene TRBV15 combines with J gene TRBJ2-5, with 12 bases fitting TRBD2. Trimming cost V 3 bases and J 5 bases; bases outside gene matches: 4. The CDR3 runs 15 residues. Germline V gives CDR1 LNHNV, CDR2 YYDKDF (reference sequence). Written as DNA, the CDR3 is TGTGCCACCAGCAGTACTAGCGGGAGGAAGGAGACCCAGTACTTC. Translated, it gives CATSSTSGRKETQYF.

V and J are TRBV7-2 and TRBJ2-7; the match to TRBD2 covers 11 bases. Germline V CDR1 and CDR2: SGHTA, FQGNSA. J was trimmed by 2 bases and V by 5 bases; bases with no gene match: 5. The CDR3 totals 15 residues. CDR3 amino acids: CASSILAGGPYEQYF. CDR3 nucleotides: TGTGCCAGCAGCATCTTAGCGGGAGGGCCCTACGAGCAGTACTTC.

V usage is TRBV28 and J usage is TRBJ1-2; 9 nucleotides agree with TRBD1. From germline, CDR1 is MDHEN and CDR2 SYDVKM. This CDR3 region has 18 residues. The junction had 18 bases not matched to a gene; V was cut back by 6 bases and J by 4 bases. As DNA, the CDR3 is TGTGCCAGCAGATCCCCGGGGACAGGGAATGCTTTGGGCTATGGCTACACCTTC. Protein product: CASRSPGTGNALGYGYTF.

This chain joins TRBV27 and TRBJ1-1; 11 positions match TRBD1. Germline V lookup: CDR1 MNHEY, CDR2 SMNVEV (reference sequence). This CDR3 has 15 amino acids. Trimming cost V 5 bases and J 2 bases; bases outside gene matches: 4. CDR3 bases: TGTGCCAGCAGTGCCGGACAGGGGGCAAACACTGAAGCTTTCTTT. Translating it yields CASSAGQGANTEAFF.

J is TRBJ2-3 and V is TRBV4-2; no clear D. The V gene's germline CDR1 is LGHNA and CDR2 YNFKEQ. Trimming cost V 0 bases and J 4 bases, with 5 bases left between them. The CDR3 length is 13 residues. For the CDR3, the DNA is TGTGCCAGCAGCCAAGATCCGGCAGATACGCAGTATTTT. Translating it yields CASSQDPADTQYF.

CDR3 region: CASGPPWGEQYF. CDR3 sequence (DNA): TGTGCCAGCGGACCTCCATGGGGGGAGCAGTACTTC. The chain combines TRBV14 with TRBJ2-5; TRBD2 is a possible D gene (6 bases). CDR1 and CDR2 (germline): SGHDN, FVKESK. Trimming removed 8 bases from V and 11 bases from J, with 18 bases in between. CDR3 length: 12 amino acids.

V gene TRBV29-1 combines with J gene TRBJ1-3; tentatively, D is TRBD1 (6 bases). Trimming stripped 3 bases from V and 8 bases from J, with 11 bases between. The CDR3 consists of 12 residues. Per germline, CDR1 SQVTM and CDR2 ANQGSEA. CDR3 sequence: CSVEGGGYTIYF. The CDR3 nucleotides are TGCAGCGTTGAGGGGGGGGGCTACACCATATATTTT. Drawing the rest from reference TRBV29-1 and TRBJ1-3, the complete variable domain is SAVISQKPSRDICQRGTSLTIQCQVDSQVTMMFWYRQQPGQSLTLIATANQGSEATYESGFVIDKFPISRPNLTFSTLTVSNMSPEDSSIYLCSVEGGGYTIYFGEGSWLTVV.

V and J are TRBV6-5 and TRBJ1-1; the match to TRBD1 covers 7 bases. The ends lost 7 bases at V and 2 bases at J; junction bases unmatched: 7. The germline V gene encodes CDR1 MNHEY and CDR2 SVGAGI. The CDR3 consists of 14 residues. CDR3 sequence: CASIKRGGNTEAFF. In DNA, the CDR3 is TGTGCCAGCATCAAACGAGGGGGCAACACTGAAGCTTTCTTT.

There are a few counts of this clone. The chain is built from TRBV28 and TRBJ2-7; 8 nucleotides agree with TRBD1. The CDR3 consists of 17 residues. Per the germline V gene, CDR1 is MDHEN and CDR2 is SYDVKM. V shed 3 bases and J 6 bases; nucleotides not matched to a gene: 16. The CDR3 reads CASSLPIKTGDLGEQYF. For the CDR3, the DNA is TGTGCCAGCAGTTTGCCTATAAAGACAGGGGACCTCGGCGAGCAGTACTTC.

The chain links TRBV19 to TRBJ2-7; 8 nucleotides line up with TRBD1. CDR1 and CDR2 from the germline V gene are LNHDA and SQIVND (reference sequence). The CDR3 spans 15 residues. V shed 2 bases, J shed 6 bases, and the junction held 9 bases outside the gene matches. Written as DNA, the CDR3 is TGTGCCAGTAGTATATCCCCCAGGGGGCGAGGCGAGCAGTACTTC. Protein product: CASSISPRGRGEQYF.

V and J are TRBV2 and TRBJ2-7, with D possibly TRBD2 on 7 matching bases. V lost 6 bases and J lost 11, with 11 bases in between. This CDR3 region has 10 residues. Germline V gives CDR1 SNHLY, CDR2 FYNNEI. As DNA, the CDR3 is TGTGCCAGCAGGCGGGGGCATGAGTACTTC. It specifies CASRRGHEYF.

The rearrangement links TRBV2 to TRBJ1-2; 7 positions match TRBD1. Germline V gives CDR1 SNHLY, CDR2 FYNNEI. Trimming removed 2 bases from V and 4 bases from J; junction bases left unmatched: 1. This CDR3 has 13 amino acids. CDR3 DNA sequence: TGTGCCAGCAGTGAAAGGGACAGCTATGGCTACACCTTC. Its translation: CASSERDSYGYTF.

V usage is TRBV18 and J usage is TRBJ1-3; 7 bases fit TRBD1. Germline-derived CDR1 and CDR2 are KGHSH and LQKENI. V lost 2 bases and J lost 6; bases outside the gene matches: 4. The CDR3 loop spans 14 amino acids. CDR3 DNA sequence: TGTGCCAGCTCACCAGTCCAGGGGGAAAACACCATATATTTT. This encodes CASSPVQGENTIYF.

V usage is TRBV7-8 and J usage is TRBJ1-2, with D perhaps TRBD1 (6 bases). CDR1 SGHVS and CDR2 FQNEAQ come from the germline V gene. Trimming left V 1 base short and J 9 bases short, with 24 bases between. The CDR3 loop spans 17 amino acids. The CDR3 spells CASSLEGHSDEGLCYTF. As DNA, the CDR3 is TGTGCCAGCAGCTTAGAGGGACACTCCGATGAGGGGTTATGCTACACCTTC. Based on the CDR3 plus reference TRBV7-8 and TRBJ1-2, the full variable domain is GAGVSQSPRYKVAKRGQDVALRCDPISGHVSLFWYQQALGQGPEFLTYFQNEAQLDKSGLPSDRFFAERPEGSVSTLKIQRTQQEDSAVYLCASSLEGHSDEGLCYTFGSGTRLTVV.

The chain combines TRBV11-2 with TRBJ2-7; 10 nucleotides match TRBD2. CDR3 length: 18 amino acids. Looked up from germline, CDR1 is SGHAT and CDR2 is FQNNGV. Losses at the gene ends were 5 bases for V and 0 bases for J; bases not matched to a gene: 13. CDR3 nucleotide sequence: TGTGCCAGCAGCCCGTCGCTAGGACTAGCGGCCTCCTCCTACGAGCAGTACTTC. Translation gives CASSPSLGLAASSYEQYF. Combining the CDR3 with reference TRBV11-2 and TRBJ2-7 gives the whole variable domain EAGVAQSPRYKIIEKRQSVAFWCNPISGHATLYWYQQILGQGPKLLIQFQNNGVVDDSQLPKDRFSAERLKGVDSTLKIQPAKLEDSAVYLCASSPSLGLAASSYEQYFGPGTRLTVT.

The chain employs TRBV5-1 and TRBJ2-7; D is undetermined. CDR1 SGHRS and CDR2 YFSETQ come from the germline V gene. The V gene lost 4 bases and the J gene lost 3 bases, with 11 bases spanning the gap. The CDR3 contains 13 residues. DNA of the CDR3: TGCGCCAGCAGCCATGACTTTTACTACGAGCAGTACTTC. Its translation: CASSHDFYYEQYF.

This clone was observed once. The V gene is TRBV9, the J gene TRBJ2-2; 11 nucleotides agree with TRBD2. This CDR3 region has 15 residues. Unmatched junction bases numbered 5, after V lost 3 bases and J lost 7 bases. Germline loops: CDR1 SGDLS, CDR2 YYNGEE. The CDR3 loop reads CASSARLAGIGELFF. In DNA, the CDR3 is TGTGCCAGCAGCGCACGACTAGCGGGGATCGGGGAGCTGTTTTTT.

V is TRBV27 and J is TRBJ2-7; the D gene is possibly TRBD1 (7 bases). Deletions cut 6 bases from V and 1 base from J, with 10 bases between. CDR1 is MNHEY and CDR2 is SMNVEV in the germline V gene (reference sequence). The CDR3 covers 13 residues. Here the CDR3 DNA reads TGTGCCAGCAGCGCGGGACAGTCCTACGAGCAGTACTTC. Translation gives CASSAGQSYEQYF.

V gene TRBV7-9 combines with J gene TRBJ2-2, with TRBD2 matching 11 bases. This CDR3 spans 15 amino acids. The germline gives CDR1 SEHNR, CDR2 FQNEAQ (reference sequence). J lost 0 bases, V lost 8 bases, and 2 bases had no gene match. The CDR3 DNA reads TGTGCCAGCGTTAGCGGGAGGGCGAACACCGGGGAGCTGTTTTTT. Translated: CASVSGRANTGELFF.

The V and J genes are TRBV5-4 and TRBJ2-2; 7 nucleotides line up with TRBD1. Germline assignment: CDR1 SGHNT and CDR2 YYREEE (reference sequence). V lost 4 bases and J lost 6; bases outside the gene matches: 0. This CDR3 has 12 amino acids. CDR3 sequence: CASSQGAGELFF. CDR3 DNA sequence: TGTGCCAGCAGCCAGGGGGCCGGGGAGCTGTTTTTT.

V gene TRBV11-2 combines with J gene TRBJ2-7, with D perhaps TRBD2 (5 bases). Per germline, CDR1 SGHAT and CDR2 FQNNGV. Trimming cost V 1 base and J 7 bases, with 8 bases left between them. The CDR3 is 12 amino acids. CDR3 coding DNA: TGTGCCAGCAGCTTAGGTAGGGAGGAGCAGTACTTC. It codes for CASSLGREEQYF.

This clone was observed once. This sequence joins TRBV7-2 and TRBJ1-1; no reliable D call. The V end lost 2 bases, the J end lost 1 base, and 11 bases lay between the germline ends. Looked up from germline, CDR1 is SGHTA and CDR2 is FQGNSA. This CDR3 spans 15 amino acids. The CDR3 here is CASSLNLRGNTEAFF. CDR3 in DNA: TGTGCCAGCAGCTTAAATCTTCGGGGGAACACTGAAGCTTTCTTT. The variable domain in full, completed from reference TRBV7-2 and TRBJ1-1, reads GAGVSQSPSNKVTEKGKDVELRCDPISGHTALYWYRQSLGQGLEFLIYFQGNSAPDKSGLPSDRFSAERTGGSVSTLTIQRTQQEDSAVYLCASSLNLRGNTEAFFGQGTRLTVV.

This clone was observed a few times. The chain employs TRBV5-1 and TRBJ2-7; a weak D match, TRBD2 (7 bases). Germline V gene lookup returns CDR1 SGHRS and CDR2 YFSETQ. Trimming cost V 2 bases and J 3 bases, with 21 bases left between them. The CDR3 sequence is 17 residues long. The CDR3 region has the DNA TGCGCCAGCAGCTTTGCCATTGGGGGGGCTTTAGTCTACGAGCAGTACTTC. It specifies CASSFAIGGALVYEQYF.

The CDR3 spells CASSPLTLTAMNTEAFF. CDR3 nucleotides: TGTGCCAGCTCACCTCTAACCTTGACAGCCATGAACACTGAAGCTTTCTTT. The genes are TRBV18 and TRBJ1-1, with D possibly TRBD1 on 5 matching bases. The CDR3 consists of 17 residues. Trimming removed 3 bases from V and 0 bases from J, with 17 bases in between. CDR1 is KGHSH and CDR2 is LQKENI in the germline V gene.

The V call is TRBV5-5, the J call TRBJ1-2; D is unclear. This CDR3 region has 13 residues. The germline V gene encodes CDR1 SGHKS and CDR2 YYEKEE (reference sequence). V was trimmed by 3 bases and J by 1 base, leaving 7 bases between them. The DNA of the CDR3 is TGTGCCAGCAGCTCCCAGGTTAACTATGGCTACACCTTC. Translating it yields CASSSQVNYGYTF.

Only one count was recorded for this clone. The chain joins TRBV28 to TRBJ2-5; 9 bases fit TRBD2. V trimming: 7 bases; J trimming: 5 bases; junction bases outside the gene matches: 8. The CDR3 length is 14 residues. Germline V lookup: CDR1 MDHEN, CDR2 SYDVKM. CDR3 sequence: CASIGGGAWETQYF. CDR3 in DNA: TGTGCCAGCATCGGCGGGGGGGCTTGGGAGACCCAGTACTTC.

The V gene is TRBV6-5, the J gene TRBJ2-7, with a possible D match to TRBD2 (6 bases). Germline V lookup: CDR1 MNHEY, CDR2 SVGAGI. The CDR3 length is 14 residues. Trimming pared 6 bases from V and 5 bases from J, leaving 17 bases between. In nucleotides, the CDR3 is TGTGCCAGCAGCCTCCTGAGGGGAGGACACGAGCAGTACTTC. This encodes CASSLLRGGHEQYF.